A single sample is the source of the 21 T cell receptor beta chains below, sequenced in a study of CD8 T cells in ankylosing spondylitis (dated by TCRdb to about 2017). Overall study outcomes, separate from this receptor: Blood from ankylosing spondylitis patients appeared to be characterized by a TCR beta motif composed of eight highly homologous amino acid variants.

Library generation was performed with 5' RACE. TCRdb records Illumina HiSeq 2500 as the sequencer. TCRdb trimmed public reads at Q25 via fastp, called clones via MiXCR and kept in-frame beta chains. Under each unique CDR3 protein, matching rows form one entry showing the most common genes and DNA. This sample gives about 440,000 distinct CDR3 sequences in total; roughly 18% of them show up just once. Approximately 0.93% of the sample is held by the ten biggest clonotypes. For these receptors, no antigen is known. The sequenced material came from blood, either unsorted or a sorted T cell fraction (not recorded which). Receptor source: a male donor with ankylosing spondylitis.

The J gene is TRBJ2-3, the V gene TRBV3-1; D uncertain. Germline values: CDR1 LGHDT, CDR2 YNNKEL (reference sequence). V was trimmed by 0 bases and J by 1 base, leaving 8 bases between them. The CDR3 spans 15 residues. The CDR3 bases are TGTGCCAGCAGCCAAGATGTGGTGGGCACAGATACGCAGTATTTT. Translating gives CASSQDVVGTDTQYF.

This rearrangement joins TRBV11-3 to TRBJ2-3; the D gene is possibly TRBD1 (6 bases). Deletions cut 4 bases from V and 4 bases from J, with 9 bases between. The CDR3 totals 13 residues. From germline, CDR1 is SGHNT and CDR2 YENEEA. For the CDR3, the DNA is TGTGCCAGCAGCTCCGAGGGGGCAGATACGCAGTATTTT. It specifies CASSSEGADTQYF.

The rearrangement joins TRBV4-2 to TRBJ2-4, with D tentatively TRBD2 (6 bases). This CDR3 comprises 14 residues. The germline V and J ends were trimmed by 0 bases and 7 bases, with 10 bases remaining between them. Germline V gene sequence: CDR1 LGHNA, CDR2 YNFKEQ. The CDR3 here is CASSQDAGRNIQYF. The CDR3, as DNA: TGTGCCAGCAGCCAAGATGCGGGGCGGAACATTCAGTACTTC.

This clonotype was observed many times. The V gene is TRBV4-3, the J gene TRBJ2-1; D remains ambiguous. CDR1 and CDR2 from the germline V gene are LGHNA and YSLEER. The CDR3 contains 14 residues. Trimming stripped 0 bases from V and 5 bases from J, with 8 bases between. CDR3 DNA sequence: TGCGCCAGCAGCCAAGAAACGGCGCACAATGAGCAGTTCTTC. It codes for CASSQETAHNEQFF.

The chain has TRBV6-2 or TRBV6-3 and TRBJ2-5; 8 nucleotides match TRBD2. Germline CDR1 is MNHEY and CDR2 is SVGEGT. V lost 5 bases to trimming and J lost 5 bases; unmatched junction nucleotides: 4. The CDR3 has 13 amino acids. Here the CDR3 DNA reads TGTGCCAGCAGTCCAGCGGGAGTGGAGACCCAGTACTTC. It specifies CASSPAGVETQYF.

The chain carries TRBV15 and TRBJ2-2; D may be TRBD1 (5 bases). V gave up 0 bases and J gave up 7 bases, with 12 bases separating them. The V gene's germline CDR1 is LNHNV and CDR2 YYDKDF (reference sequence). The CDR3 covers 15 residues. CDR3 loop: CATSRDEGVLGELFF. The CDR3 DNA follows: TGTGCCACCAGCAGAGATGAAGGGGTTCTCGGGGAGCTGTTTTTT.

There are many counts of this clonotype. J is TRBJ2-1 and V is TRBV20-1; 12 bases are shared with TRBD2. With V trimmed by 3 bases and J by 12 bases, 15 bases remained unmatched. Germline V gene lookup returns CDR1 DFQATT and CDR2 SNEGSKA (reference sequence). The CDR3 runs 16 residues. DNA for the CDR3: TGCAGTGCTAGGTCTCGGACTAGCGGGGACACTCTACCGCAGTTCTTC. Translated, it gives CSARSRTSGDTLPQFF.

This clonotype was detected only a few times. The chain joins TRBV5-1 to TRBJ1-6; 7 nucleotides align to TRBD1. V was clipped by 0 bases and J by 10 bases; unmatched bases: 7. Germline V gene data show CDR1 as SGHRS and CDR2 as YFSETQ. There are 15 residues in the CDR3. DNA of the CDR3: TGCGCCAGCAGCTTGGGGTGGTCAGGGGGATCACCCCTCCACTTT. Translating gives CASSLGWSGGSPLHF.

V usage is TRBV6-1 and J usage is TRBJ2-5; 8 bases fit TRBD2. From germline, CDR1 is MNHNS and CDR2 SASEGT. With 5 bases clipped from V and 3 bases from J, the junction kept 11 bases outside the gene matches. The CDR3 is 16 amino acids. In nucleotides, the CDR3 is TGTGCCAGCAGTCCGGGTTCCGGGACTAGTAAAGAGACCCAGTACTTC. The encoded protein is CASSPGSGTSKETQYF.

This clonotype was counted between two and nine times. The V gene is TRBV20-1, the J gene TRBJ2-3, with TRBD2 matching 15 bases. The germline gives CDR1 DFQATT, CDR2 SNEGSKA (reference sequence). The V and J ends lost 3 bases and 2 bases, in that order; junction bases with no gene match: 3. The CDR3 totals 16 residues. The CDR3 DNA is TGCAGTGCTAGTGGGACTAGCGGGGGGTCCACAGATACGCAGTATTTT. It yields the protein CSASGTSGGSTDTQYF.

This clonotype appeared a few times. This rearrangement joins TRBV4-1 to TRBJ2-3, with a possible D match to TRBD2 (6 bases). CDR1 MGHRA and CDR2 YSYEKL come from the germline V gene. Deletions cut 0 bases from V and 1 base from J, with 11 bases between. This CDR3 is built from 16 residues. CDR3 sequence: CASSQDISGGTDTQYF. In nucleotides, the CDR3 is TGCGCCAGCAGCCAAGATATTAGCGGAGGCACAGATACGCAGTATTTT.

A few counts support this clonotype. V gene TRBV6-1 combines with J gene TRBJ2-3; TRBD1 agrees at 10 bases. The CDR3 extends over 14 amino acids. Germline V gives CDR1 MNHNS, CDR2 SASEGT. V gave up 7 bases and J gave up 5 bases; unmatched junction bases: 6. CDR3 sequence (DNA): TGTGCCAGCACTGACAGGGGGCAGGGAGATACGCAGTATTTT. Translated, it gives CASTDRGQGDTQYF.

This chain joins TRBV12-3 or TRBV12-4 and TRBJ2-1; the match to TRBD2 covers 8 bases. Trimming took 5 bases from V and 7 from J; bases not matched to a gene: 10. This CDR3 spans 15 amino acids. CDR3 protein: CASSRNLAGSNEQFF. The DNA for the CDR3 is TGTGCCAGCAGTCGGAACTTAGCGGGAAGTAATGAGCAGTTCTTC.

This rearrangement joins TRBV27 to TRBJ2-1; 8 bases agree with TRBD2. In germline, CDR1 is MNHEY, CDR2 SMNVEV (reference sequence). The CDR3 is 17 residues long. V was pared by 5 bases and J by 6 bases, with 15 bases of the junction left unmatched. CDR3 DNA: TGTGCCAGCAGTCCCCTAAGCACCGGGAGGGCCAGCAATGAGCAGTTCTTC. Translated: CASSPLSTGRASNEQFF.

J is TRBJ2-3 and V is TRBV6-2 or TRBV6-3, with 15 nucleotides matching TRBD2. CDR3 length equals 21 residues. V was clipped by 0 bases and J by 2 bases; unmatched bases: 12. The germline CDR1 and CDR2 sequences are MNHEY and SVGEGT. CDR3 DNA sequence: TGTGCCAGCAGTTACTCCGGACTAGCGGGAGGGCGAGGGGGGCCCACAGATACGCAGTATTTT. Its protein product is CASSYSGLAGGRGGPTDTQYF.

This clonotype was seen more than once but under ten times. V and J are TRBV6-1 and TRBJ1-3, with TRBD1 matching over 7 bases. Germline-derived CDR1 and CDR2 are MNHNS and SASEGT. With 5 bases clipped from V and 0 bases from J, the junction kept 4 bases outside the gene matches. The CDR3 is 15 residues long. Written as DNA, the CDR3 is TGTGCCAGCAGTCCAGGGGGGCTCTCTGGAAACACCATATATTTT. This translates into CASSPGGLSGNTIYF.

As DNA, the CDR3 is TGCAGTGCTACGGCCAACTCCTACGAGCAGTACTTC. This encodes CSATANSYEQYF. The chain uses TRBV20-1 and TRBJ2-7; D not resolved. Trimming stripped 4 bases from V and 0 bases from J, with 7 bases between. Per germline, CDR1 DFQATT and CDR2 SNEGSKA (reference sequence). CDR3 length equals 12 residues.

This clonotype turned up a few times. The rearrangement joins TRBV7-9 to TRBJ2-7; 7 bases are shared with TRBD1. Germline V CDR1 and CDR2: SEHNR, FQNEAQ (reference sequence). The CDR3 covers 12 residues. Trimming took 7 bases from V and 6 from J; bases not matched to a gene: 6. The CDR3 region is CASTTGVGEQYF. CDR3 nucleotide sequence: TGTGCCAGCACCACAGGGGTCGGCGAGCAGTACTTC.

A remark on this clonotype: Compared with germline, one end of the junction differs, possibly owing to a read error. The V call is TRBV5-1, the J call TRBJ1-3; 8 bases are a match to TRBD1. The CDR3 spans 15 residues. CDR1 SGHRS and CDR2 YFSETQ come from the germline V gene. The CDR3 sequence is CTSSFKQGDGNTIYF. The CDR3 DNA sequence: TGCACCAGCAGCTTCAAACAGGGGGACGGAAACACCATATATTTT.

This clonotype was counted between two and nine times. The gene calls are TRBV6-1 and TRBJ1-1; 8 bases map to TRBD1. CDR1 and CDR2 (germline): MNHNS, SASEGT. The CDR3 spans 14 residues. Germline trimming cut 4 bases from V and 4 bases from J; bases unmatched to any gene: 5. This CDR3 is CASSVVDRATEAFF. DNA for the CDR3: TGTGCCAGCAGTGTCGTGGACAGGGCCACTGAAGCTTTCTTT.

The rearrangement uses TRBV20-1 and TRBJ1-4, with D perhaps matching TRBD1 (5 bases). The CDR3 totals 14 residues. V lost 3 bases and J 8 bases, leaving 16 bases between the germline ends. Looked up from germline, CDR1 is DFQATT and CDR2 is SNEGSKA (reference sequence). This chain's CDR3 is CSARADSGGEKLFF. The CDR3, as DNA: TGCAGTGCTAGGGCGGACTCTGGGGGAGAAAAACTGTTTTTT.